This T cell receptor (beta chain) is drawn from a study of T-cell reconstitution after alpha-beta-depleted transplantation in children (dated by TCRdb to 2016 to 2017). Regarding the research as a whole: Using TCR repertoire profiling, the study followed T-cell immune reconstitution in a quantitative way in children after TCRalphabeta/CD19-depleted allogeneic hematopoietic cell transplantation. Summary of the overall study and its limitations: Over the following months the frequencies of hyperexpanded clones went down, and after one year T-cell counts and TCRbeta diversity were mostly credited to newly produced T cells. In some patients, high TCRbeta diversity at day 60 was attributed to recipient T cells and intrathymic progenitors that had survived conditioning. The apparently early alphabetaT-cell count recovery about two months after transplant was reportedly dependent on only several hundred rapidly expanded clones derived from non-depleted graft cells.

Library method: PCR. Data came from an Illumina HiSeq 2500. TCR libraries were prepared with molecular barcoding, using unique molecular identifiers to normalize TCRbeta repertoire quantification. In-frame beta chains were kept once TCRdb had trimmed the public reads at Q25 with fastp and called clones with MiXCR. Every distinct CDR3 protein forms one entry, paired with its most common genes and DNA. The sample table contains fewer than 350,000 distinct CDR3 sequences; only one count was recorded for roughly 9.1% of them. Less than 9% of the sample lies in the top ten. What this sample's treatment or condition label stands for: allogeneic hematopoietic cell transplantation with graft depleted of TCRalphabeta T cells and CD19 B cells. The transplant recipients were children given TCRalphabeta/CD19-depleted allogeneic hematopoietic cell grafts. This clonotype occurred many times. Its antigen remains unidentified. Base quality data are lacking; no much larger clone is found one base away.

CDR1 SGHTA and CDR2 FQGTGA were looked up in the germline V gene. The CDR3 contains 15 residues, cysteine and phenylalanine counted. The retained sequence is limited to the CDR3, 45 bases, with the frame set at the first base. Germline trimming amounts to 2 bases on V and 1 base on J, with 1 as the count of junction bases outside the gene matches. The clonotype originates from a boy younger than two with acute myeloid leukemia, due to receive a stem cell transplant. The sequenced sample was PBMCs, obtained before TCRalphabeta/CD19-depleted stem cell transplant. The sequence is built from TRBV7-3 and TRBJ2-2, and TRBD1 matches 7 of the central bases. The DNA sequence follows: TGTGCCAGCAGCTTACAGGGGGTGAACACCGGGGAGCTGTTTTTT. This gives the protein CASSLQGVNTGELFF.